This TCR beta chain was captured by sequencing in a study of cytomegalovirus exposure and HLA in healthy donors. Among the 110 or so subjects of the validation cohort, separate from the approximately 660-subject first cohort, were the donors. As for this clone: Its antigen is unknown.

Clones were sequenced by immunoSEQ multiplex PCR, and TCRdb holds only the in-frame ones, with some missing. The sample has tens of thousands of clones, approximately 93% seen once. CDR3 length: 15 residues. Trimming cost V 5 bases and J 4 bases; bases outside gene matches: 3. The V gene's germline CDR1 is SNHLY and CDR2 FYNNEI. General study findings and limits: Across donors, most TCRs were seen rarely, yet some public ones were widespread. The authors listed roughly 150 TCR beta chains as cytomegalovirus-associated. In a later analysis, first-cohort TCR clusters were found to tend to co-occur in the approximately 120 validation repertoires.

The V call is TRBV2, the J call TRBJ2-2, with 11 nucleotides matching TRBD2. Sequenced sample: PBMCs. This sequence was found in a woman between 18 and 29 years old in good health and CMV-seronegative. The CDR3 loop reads CASSPGTSGTGELFF. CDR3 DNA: TGTGCCAGCAGTCCCGGGACTAGCGGCACCGGGGAGCTGTTTTTT.